Listed below are T cell receptor beta chains from one sample, sequenced in a study of cytomegalovirus exposure and HLA in healthy donors. Using immunoSEQ multiplex PCR, the repertoire was profiled, and TCRdb retains in-frame clones only, with some absent. The data contain 70,000 to 95,000 clones, around 80% of them seen just once; the ten biggest clones take up less than 6%. The sample comprised PBMCs. Source of these receptors: a man younger than 45 in good health and CMV-seropositive. Each CDR3 is given without its conserved first and last residue. A D gene is named only where the DNA matches it firmly. The size field is filled for only some rows; it gives once, few, many or a size class.

v_gene: TRBV28
abundance: once
d_gene: TRBD1
len: 15
j_gene: TRBJ2-5
CDR3aa: ASSSMGLTGAQETQY

v_gene: TRBV13
abundance: -
d_gene: -
len: 10
j_gene: TRBJ2-2
CDR3aa: ASSLQSGELF

v_gene: TRBV15
abundance: -
d_gene: -
len: 15
j_gene: TRBJ1-2
CDR3aa: ATSRDGPGRANYGYT

v_gene: TRBV13
abundance: -
d_gene: TRBD1
len: 13
j_gene: TRBJ1-2
CDR3aa: ASSLRDRGMNGYT

v_gene: TRBV6-1
abundance: -
d_gene: -
len: 12
j_gene: TRBJ1-5
CDR3aa: ASTRGADNQPQH

v_gene: TRBV29-1
abundance: few
d_gene: TRBD2
len: 11
j_gene: TRBJ2-5
CDR3aa: SVGRQGGETQY

v_gene: TRBV6-5
abundance: -
d_gene: TRBD1
len: 11
j_gene: TRBJ1-1
CDR3aa: ASQGTGATEAF

v_gene: TRBV5-4
abundance: -
d_gene: -
len: 12
j_gene: TRBJ2-7
CDR3aa: ASSLVGDSYEQY

v_gene: TRBV18
abundance: -
d_gene: -
len: 14
j_gene: TRBJ2-1
CDR3aa: ASSPRGRALYNEQF

v_gene: TRBV11-3
abundance: -
d_gene: -
len: 10
j_gene: TRBJ2-1
CDR3aa: ASSLGTEEQF

v_gene: TRBV25-1
abundance: -
d_gene: TRBD1
len: 14
j_gene: TRBJ2-5
CDR3aa: ASSGSETGDWETQY

v_gene: TRBV29-1
abundance: -
d_gene: TRBD2
len: 15
j_gene: TRBJ2-2
CDR3aa: SVERLAGGRNTGELF

v_gene: TRBV6-1
abundance: -
d_gene: -
len: 11
j_gene: TRBJ1-2
CDR3aa: ATYYGASYGYT

v_gene: TRBV28
abundance: -
d_gene: TRBD1
len: 12
j_gene: TRBJ1-4
CDR3aa: ASSSGNRGEKLF

v_gene: TRBV4-3
abundance: -
d_gene: -
len: 13
j_gene: TRBJ1-1
CDR3aa: ASSQDWGGLTEAF

v_gene: TRBV9
abundance: -
d_gene: -
len: 12
j_gene: TRBJ1-5
CDR3aa: ASSVGGNNQPQH

v_gene: TRBV6-1
abundance: -
d_gene: TRBD1
len: 12
j_gene: TRBJ1-5
CDR3aa: ASSEGTENQPQH

v_gene: TRBV5-1
abundance: few
d_gene: TRBD1
len: 11
j_gene: TRBJ1-2
CDR3aa: ASQRDRNYGYT

v_gene: TRBV28
abundance: -
d_gene: -
len: 13
j_gene: TRBJ1-4
CDR3aa: ASSLMGGPNEKLF

v_gene: TRBV4-2
abundance: -
d_gene: TRBD1
len: 18
j_gene: TRBJ1-1
CDR3aa: ASSQLKYGGQGFLNTEAF

v_gene: TRBV7-9
abundance: -
d_gene: -
len: 13
j_gene: TRBJ1-1
CDR3aa: ASSLFGRVNTEAF

v_gene: TRBV7-2
abundance: -
d_gene: -
len: 14
j_gene: TRBJ1-2
CDR3aa: ASSPLEDSPLSGYT

v_gene: TRBV28
abundance: few
d_gene: -
len: 11
j_gene: TRBJ2-7
CDR3aa: ASSMGPSYEQY

v_gene: TRBV19
abundance: -
d_gene: TRBD1
len: 13
j_gene: TRBJ2-1
CDR3aa: ASSVGTGRGNEQF

v_gene: TRBV4-3
abundance: -
d_gene: TRBD2
len: 14
j_gene: TRBJ2-7
CDR3aa: ASSQDGERGIYEQY

v_gene: TRBV7-8
abundance: once
d_gene: -
len: 10
j_gene: TRBJ2-7
CDR3aa: ASSLLFYEQY

v_gene: TRBV6-5
abundance: -
d_gene: -
len: 13
j_gene: TRBJ1-5
CDR3aa: ASRAGQFSNQPQH

v_gene: TRBV7-7
abundance: -
d_gene: -
len: 13
j_gene: TRBJ2-5
CDR3aa: ASSFRAGDKETQY

v_gene: TRBV10-3
abundance: -
d_gene: TRBD1
len: 12
j_gene: TRBJ2-5
CDR3aa: AISEGQAQETQY

v_gene: TRBV20-1
abundance: -
d_gene: -
len: 9
j_gene: TRBJ1-1
CDR3aa: SGKGGTEAF

v_gene: TRBV15
abundance: -
d_gene: -
len: 11
j_gene: TRBJ1-2
CDR3aa: ATSVGVAGGYT

v_gene: TRBV7-3
abundance: few
d_gene: TRBD2
len: 16
j_gene: TRBJ2-3
CDR3aa: ASSSGLAGASFADTQY

v_gene: TRBV11-3
abundance: -
d_gene: TRBD2
len: 15
j_gene: TRBJ2-3
CDR3aa: ASSFRTSGGAPDTQY

v_gene: TRBV27
abundance: -
d_gene: -
len: 13
j_gene: TRBJ2-2
CDR3aa: ASSRLAPDTGELF

v_gene: TRBV6-1
abundance: -
d_gene: -
len: 10
j_gene: TRBJ2-7
CDR3aa: ASSDNSKEQY